This T cell receptor (beta chain) was obtained from a study of cytomegalovirus exposure and HLA in healthy donors. The primer mix had 60 Vbeta and 13 Jbeta primers. Sequenced by immunoSEQ multiplex PCR; TCRdb stores in-frame clones only, minus some. The table lists around 78,000 clones, around three quarters of them singletons. Points from the study as a whole: In the analysis, some V segments, TRBV6-2 and TRBV6-3 included, were excluded as indistinguishable.

Comment on this clone: Its specificity is not known.

CDR1 is SNHLY, CDR2 FYNNEI, per germline. The CDR3 is made up of 12 amino acids. V shed 5 bases and J shed 6 bases, with 8 bases lying between them. The genes are TRBV2 and TRBJ2-1, with a weak D call TRBD1 (5 bases). Sequencing was done on a sample of PBMCs. The TCR originated in a male donor in good health and CMV-seronegative. The CDR3 DNA reads TGTGCCAGCAGTCTAGACAGCAATGAGCAGTTCTTC. The encoded protein is CASSLDSNEQFF.